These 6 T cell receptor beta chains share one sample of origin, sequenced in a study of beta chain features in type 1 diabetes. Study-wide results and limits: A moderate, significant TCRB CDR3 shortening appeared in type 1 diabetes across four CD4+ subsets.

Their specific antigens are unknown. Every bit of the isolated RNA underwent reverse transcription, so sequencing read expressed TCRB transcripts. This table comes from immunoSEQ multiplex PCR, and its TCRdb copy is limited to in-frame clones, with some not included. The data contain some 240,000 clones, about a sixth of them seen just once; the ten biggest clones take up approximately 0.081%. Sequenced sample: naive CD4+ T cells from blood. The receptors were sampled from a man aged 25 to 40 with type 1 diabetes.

The CDR3 here is CAWSKSDRGNQPQHF. CDR3 sequence (DNA): TGTGCCTGGAGTAAATCGGACAGGGGCAATCAGCCCCAGCATTTT. The J gene is TRBJ1-5, the V gene TRBV30, with 8 positions matching TRBD1. The V gene end was trimmed by 2 bases and the J gene end by 2 bases; junction bases not matched to a gene: 5. CDR1 GTSNPN and CDR2 SVGIG come from the germline V gene (reference sequence). The CDR3 totals 15 residues.

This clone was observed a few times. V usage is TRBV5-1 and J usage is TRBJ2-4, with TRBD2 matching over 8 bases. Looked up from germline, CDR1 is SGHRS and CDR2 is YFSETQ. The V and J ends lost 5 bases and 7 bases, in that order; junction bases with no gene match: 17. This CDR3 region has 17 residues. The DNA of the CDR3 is TGCGCCAGCAGTCCCATGGAATCTCGGGAGGGCCGGAACATTCAGTACTTC. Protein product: CASSPMESREGRNIQYF. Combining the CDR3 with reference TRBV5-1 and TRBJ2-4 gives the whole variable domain KAGVTQTPRYLIKTRGQQVTLSCSPISGHRSVSWYQQTPGQGLQFLFEYFSETQRNKGNFPGRFSGRQFSNSRSEMNVSTLELGDSALYLCASSPMESREGRNIQYFGAGTRLSVL.

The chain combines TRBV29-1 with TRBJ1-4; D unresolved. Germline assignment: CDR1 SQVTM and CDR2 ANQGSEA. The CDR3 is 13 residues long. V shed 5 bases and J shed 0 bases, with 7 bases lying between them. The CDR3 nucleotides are TGCAGCGTTTCGAAGTCAACTAATGAAAAACTGTTTTTT. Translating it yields CSVSKSTNEKLFF.

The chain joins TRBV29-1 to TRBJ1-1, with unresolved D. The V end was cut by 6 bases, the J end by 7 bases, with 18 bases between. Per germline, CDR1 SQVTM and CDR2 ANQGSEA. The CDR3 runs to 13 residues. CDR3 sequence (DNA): TGCAGCGTCGTAAAGATCAGCGGGAGTGAAGCTTTCTTT. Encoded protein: CSVVKISGSEAFF.

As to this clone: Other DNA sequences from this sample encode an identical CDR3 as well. Written as DNA, the CDR3 is TGCAGCGTAGAGACAGGGGGCGATACGCAGTATTTT. This gives the protein CSVETGGDTQYF. J is TRBJ2-3 and V is TRBV29-1; 10 positions agree with TRBD1. The CDR3 sequence is 12 residues long. Germline-derived CDR1 and CDR2 are SQVTM and ANQGSEA. The trim removed 6 bases at V and 6 bases at J, leaving 3 bases unmatched.

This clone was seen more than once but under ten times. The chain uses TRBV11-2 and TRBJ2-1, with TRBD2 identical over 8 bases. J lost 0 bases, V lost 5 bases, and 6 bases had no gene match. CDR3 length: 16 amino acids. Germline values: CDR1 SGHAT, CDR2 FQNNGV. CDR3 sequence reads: CASSTRAGDSYNEQFF. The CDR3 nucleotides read TGTGCCAGCAGCACCCGAGCGGGGGACTCCTACAATGAGCAGTTCTTC.